Given below is one T cell receptor (beta chain) in context. These data come from a study of control samples from healthy donors and cancer patients. Libraries were prepared by immunoSEQ multiplex PCR; TCRdb keeps only in-frame clonotypes and omits some of them. The sample consists of about 110,000 clones, roughly 79% of them appearing once. The germline CDR1 and CDR2 sequences are MDHEN and SYDVKM. The V gene end was trimmed by 3 bases and the J gene end by 0 bases; junction bases not matched to a gene: 16. The CDR3 runs 19 residues. The rearrangement joins TRBV28 to TRBJ2-7; 8 nucleotides align to TRBD1. Sequencing was performed on blood. This clonotype was sampled from a man aged 18 to 30 in good health. The CDR3 DNA is TGTGCCAGCAGTTTTGGGTTGGGCCAGGGGGCCCAAAGCTCCTACGAGCAGTACTTC. Amino acids: CASSFGLGQGAQSSYEQYF.